Following are 2 T cell receptor beta chains from one sample sequenced in a study of cytomegalovirus exposure and HLA in healthy donors. The PCR contained 60 Vbeta and 13 Jbeta primers. Only in-frame clones appear in the TCRdb table, and some are missing; sequencing was by immunoSEQ multiplex PCR. The profile shows about 110,000 clones, over 65% of them singletons. The sequenced sample was PBMCs. Receptor source: a man aged 40-55 years in good health and CMV-seropositive.

This clone was seen more than once but under ten times. The V gene is TRBV28, the J gene TRBJ1-5, with D tentatively TRBD1 (5 bases). Trimming shortened V by 4 bases and J by 1 base, and 11 bases separated the two germline ends. Germline loops: CDR1 MDHEN, CDR2 SYDVKM. This CDR3 comprises 15 residues. The CDR3 sequence: CASSSRVRSNQPQHF. In DNA form, the CDR3 reads TGTGCCAGCAGTTCCAGGGTACGGAGCAATCAGCCCCAGCATTTT.

This chain joins TRBV5-1 and TRBJ2-3; 11 nucleotides agree with TRBD2. This CDR3 spans 15 amino acids. From germline, CDR1 is SGHRS and CDR2 YFSETQ. With 0 bases clipped from V and 6 bases from J, the junction kept 3 bases outside the gene matches. The CDR3 DNA follows: TGCGCCAGCAGCTTGGAGGCTAGCGGGAGGGATACGCAGTATTTT. Translated: CASSLEASGRDTQYF.